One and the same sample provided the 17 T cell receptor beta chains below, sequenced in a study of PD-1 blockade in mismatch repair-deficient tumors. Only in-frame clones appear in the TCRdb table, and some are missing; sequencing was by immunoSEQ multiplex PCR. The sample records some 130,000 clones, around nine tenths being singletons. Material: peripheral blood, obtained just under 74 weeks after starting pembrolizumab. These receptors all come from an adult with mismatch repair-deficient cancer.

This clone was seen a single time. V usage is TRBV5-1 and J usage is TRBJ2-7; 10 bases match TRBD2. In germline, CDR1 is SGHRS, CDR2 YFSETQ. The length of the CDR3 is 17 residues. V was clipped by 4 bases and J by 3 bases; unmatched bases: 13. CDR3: CASSPFTGTSELYEQYF. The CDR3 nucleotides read TGCGCCAGCAGCCCATTTACCGGGACTAGCGAGCTCTACGAGCAGTACTTC.

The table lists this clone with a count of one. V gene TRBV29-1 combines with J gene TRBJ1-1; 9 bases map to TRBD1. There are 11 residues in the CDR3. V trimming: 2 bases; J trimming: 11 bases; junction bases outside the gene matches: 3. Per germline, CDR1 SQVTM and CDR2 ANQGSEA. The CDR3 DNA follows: TGCAGCGTTGAACAACAGGGGGCTGCTTTCTTT. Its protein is CSVEQQGAAFF.

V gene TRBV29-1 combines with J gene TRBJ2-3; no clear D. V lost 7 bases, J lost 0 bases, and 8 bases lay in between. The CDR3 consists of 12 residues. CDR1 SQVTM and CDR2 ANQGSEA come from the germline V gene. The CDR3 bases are TGCAGCGCCGACCCGAGCACAGATACGCAGTATTTT. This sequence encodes CSADPSTDTQYF.

The CDR3 reads CATSRVEKNSYQPQHF. The CDR3 DNA reads as TGTGCCACCAGCAGAGTCGAAAAAAACAGTTACCAGCCCCAGCATTTT. The gene calls are TRBV15 and TRBJ1-5; D remains ambiguous. This CDR3 region has 16 residues. CDR1 and CDR2 (germline): LNHNV, YYDKDF (reference sequence). Between the trimmed V and J ends, which lost 1 base and 7 bases, there was a span of 17 bases.

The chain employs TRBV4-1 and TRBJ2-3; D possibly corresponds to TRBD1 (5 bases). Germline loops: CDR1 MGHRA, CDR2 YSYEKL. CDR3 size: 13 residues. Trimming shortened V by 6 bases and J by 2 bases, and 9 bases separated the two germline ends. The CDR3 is CASSRQITDTQYF. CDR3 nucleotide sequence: TGCGCCAGCAGTCGACAGATCACAGATACGCAGTATTTT.

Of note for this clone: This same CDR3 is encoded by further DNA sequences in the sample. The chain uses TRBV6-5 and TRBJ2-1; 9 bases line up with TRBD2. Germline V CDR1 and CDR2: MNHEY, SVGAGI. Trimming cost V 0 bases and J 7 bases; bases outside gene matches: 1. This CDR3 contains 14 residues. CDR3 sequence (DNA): TGTGCCAGCAGTTACTCGGGACTAGCTAATGAGCAGTTCTTC. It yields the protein CASSYSGLANEQFF.

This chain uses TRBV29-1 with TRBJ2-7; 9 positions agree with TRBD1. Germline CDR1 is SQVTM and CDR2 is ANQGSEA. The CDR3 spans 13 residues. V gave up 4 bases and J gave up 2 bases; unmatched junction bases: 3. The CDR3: CSVGDRVAYEQYF. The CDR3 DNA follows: TGCAGCGTTGGGGACAGGGTCGCCTACGAGCAGTACTTC.

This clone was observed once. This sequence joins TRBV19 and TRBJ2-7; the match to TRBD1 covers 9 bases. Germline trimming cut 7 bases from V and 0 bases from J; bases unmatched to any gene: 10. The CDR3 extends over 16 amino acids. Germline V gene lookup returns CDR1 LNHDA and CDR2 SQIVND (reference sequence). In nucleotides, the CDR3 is TGTGCCAGTAATCCGACAGGGGGAAGGAGCTCCTACGAGCAGTACTTC. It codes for CASNPTGGRSSYEQYF.

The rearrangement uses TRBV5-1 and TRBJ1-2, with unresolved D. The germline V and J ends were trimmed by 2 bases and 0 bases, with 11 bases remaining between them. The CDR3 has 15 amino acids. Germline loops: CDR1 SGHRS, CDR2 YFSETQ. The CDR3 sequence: CASSFLGPANYGYTF. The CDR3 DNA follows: TGCGCCAGCAGCTTCCTCGGGCCTGCTAACTATGGCTACACCTTC.

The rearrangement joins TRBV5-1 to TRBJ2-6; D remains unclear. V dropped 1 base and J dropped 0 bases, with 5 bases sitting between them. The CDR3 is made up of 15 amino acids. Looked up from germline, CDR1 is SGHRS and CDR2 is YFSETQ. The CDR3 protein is CASSLRNSGANVLTF. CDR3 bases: TGCGCCAGCAGCTTGAGGAACTCTGGGGCCAACGTCCTGACTTTC. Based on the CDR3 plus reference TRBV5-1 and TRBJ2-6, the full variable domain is KAGVTQTPRYLIKTRGQQVTLSCSPISGHRSVSWYQQTPGQGLQFLFEYFSETQRNKGNFPGRFSGRQFSNSRSEMNVSTLELGDSALYLCASSLRNSGANVLTFGAGSRLTVL.

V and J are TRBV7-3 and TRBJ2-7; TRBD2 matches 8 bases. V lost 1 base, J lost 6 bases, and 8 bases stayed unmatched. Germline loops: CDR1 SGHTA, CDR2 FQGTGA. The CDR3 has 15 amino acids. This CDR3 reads CASSLNAAGGGEQYF. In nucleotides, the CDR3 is TGTGCCAGCAGCTTAAATGCGGCGGGAGGCGGCGAGCAGTACTTC.

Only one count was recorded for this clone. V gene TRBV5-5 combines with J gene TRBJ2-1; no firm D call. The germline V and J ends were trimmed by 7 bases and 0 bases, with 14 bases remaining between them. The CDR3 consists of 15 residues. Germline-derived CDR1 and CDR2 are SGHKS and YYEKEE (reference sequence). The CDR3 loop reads CASGPSLSSYNEQFF. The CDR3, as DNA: TGTGCCAGCGGACCTTCGCTAAGCTCCTACAATGAGCAGTTCTTC.

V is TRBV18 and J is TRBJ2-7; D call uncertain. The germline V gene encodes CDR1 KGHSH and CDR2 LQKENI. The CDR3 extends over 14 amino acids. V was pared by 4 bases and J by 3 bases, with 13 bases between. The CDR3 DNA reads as TGTGCCAGCTCACTGGGCTTGGGAAACTACGAGCAGTACTTC. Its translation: CASSLGLGNYEQYF. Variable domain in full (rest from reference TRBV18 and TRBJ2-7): NAGVMQNPRHLVRRRGQEARLRCSPMKGHSHVYWYRQLPEEGLKFMVYLQKENIIDESGMPKERFSAEFPKEGPSILRIQQVVRGDSAAYFCASSLGLGNYEQYFGPGTRLTVT.

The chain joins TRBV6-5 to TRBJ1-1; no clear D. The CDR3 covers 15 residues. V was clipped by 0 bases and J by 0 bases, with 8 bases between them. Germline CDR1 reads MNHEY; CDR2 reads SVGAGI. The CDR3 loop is CASSYSGHLNTEAFF. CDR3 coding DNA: TGTGCCAGCAGTTACTCAGGTCACTTGAACACTGAAGCTTTCTTT.

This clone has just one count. CDR3 DNA sequence: TGTGCCAGCAACGAAGGTGACAAAAACATTCAGTACTTC. It specifies CASNEGDKNIQYF. The rearrangement joins TRBV19 to TRBJ2-4; no clear D. CDR3 size: 13 residues. CDR1 and CDR2 (germline): LNHDA, SQIVND (reference sequence). Trimming cost V 9 bases and J 3 bases, with 12 bases left between them.

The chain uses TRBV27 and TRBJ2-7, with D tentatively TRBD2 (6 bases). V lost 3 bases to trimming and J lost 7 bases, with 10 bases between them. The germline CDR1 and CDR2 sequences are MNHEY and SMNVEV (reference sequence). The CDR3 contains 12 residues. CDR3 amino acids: CASSFPGREQYF. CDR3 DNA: TGTGCCAGCAGTTTCCCGGGGAGGGAGCAGTACTTC.

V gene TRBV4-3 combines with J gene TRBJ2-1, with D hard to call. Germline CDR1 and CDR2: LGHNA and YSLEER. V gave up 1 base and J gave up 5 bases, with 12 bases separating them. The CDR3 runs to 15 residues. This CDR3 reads CASSQVINRNNEQFF. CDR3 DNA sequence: TGCGCCAGCAGCCAAGTAATAAACAGAAACAATGAGCAGTTCTTC.